This T cell receptor beta chain is drawn from a study of CD8+ T cells in alopecia areata. Stated treatment: oral pan-JAK inhibitor, 5-10 mg twice daily. As part of sample collection, lesional scalp punch biopsies and peripheral blood were taken from alopecia areata patients. CDR3 size: 14 residues. The germline CDR1 and CDR2 sequences are MNHEY and SVGAGI. Trimming cost V 5 bases and J 2 bases, with 13 bases left between them. Following extraction, RNA underwent reverse transcription to cDNA, which served as the sequencing template. Data came from immunoSEQ multiplex PCR; TCRdb stores just in-frame clones and leaves some out. The sample consists of some 5,400 clones, over 60% of them appearing once.

The sample was skin, taken at week 24, from a patient treated with tofacitinib. This TCR was sampled from a human donor with alopecia areata. The rearrangement joins TRBV6-5 to TRBJ2-7; D gene uncertain. CDR3 residues: CASSDKLVTYEQYF. The CDR3 region has the DNA TGTGCCAGCAGTGATAAACTGGTAACCTACGAGCAGTACTTC.